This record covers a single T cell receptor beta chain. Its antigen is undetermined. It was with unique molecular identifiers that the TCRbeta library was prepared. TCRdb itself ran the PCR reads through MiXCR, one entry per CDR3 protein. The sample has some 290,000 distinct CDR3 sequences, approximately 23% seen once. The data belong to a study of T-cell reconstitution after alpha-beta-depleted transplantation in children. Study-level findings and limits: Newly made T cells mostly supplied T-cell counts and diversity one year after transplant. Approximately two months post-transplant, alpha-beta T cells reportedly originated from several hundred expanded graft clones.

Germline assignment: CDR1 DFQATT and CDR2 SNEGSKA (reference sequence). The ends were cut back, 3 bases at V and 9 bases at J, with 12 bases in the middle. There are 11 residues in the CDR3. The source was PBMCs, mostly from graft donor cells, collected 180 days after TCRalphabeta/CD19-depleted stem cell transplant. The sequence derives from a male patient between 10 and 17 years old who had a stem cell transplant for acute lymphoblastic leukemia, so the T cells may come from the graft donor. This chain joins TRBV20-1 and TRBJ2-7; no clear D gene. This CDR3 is CSARGPAMQYF. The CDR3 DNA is TGCAGTGCTAGGGGTCCGGCGATGCAGTACTTC.